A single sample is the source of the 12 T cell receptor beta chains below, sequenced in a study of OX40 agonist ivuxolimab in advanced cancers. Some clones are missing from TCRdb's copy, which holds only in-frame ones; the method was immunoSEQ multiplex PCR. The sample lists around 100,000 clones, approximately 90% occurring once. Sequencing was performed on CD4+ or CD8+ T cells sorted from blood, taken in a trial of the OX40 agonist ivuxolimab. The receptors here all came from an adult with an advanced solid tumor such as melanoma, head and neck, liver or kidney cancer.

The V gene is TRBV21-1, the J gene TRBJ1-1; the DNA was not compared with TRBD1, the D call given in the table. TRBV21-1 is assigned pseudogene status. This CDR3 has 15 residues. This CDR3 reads CATRAGEIMNTEAFF. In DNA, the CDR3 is TGTGCCACCAGGGCAGGGGAGATCATGAACACTGAAGCTTTCTTT.

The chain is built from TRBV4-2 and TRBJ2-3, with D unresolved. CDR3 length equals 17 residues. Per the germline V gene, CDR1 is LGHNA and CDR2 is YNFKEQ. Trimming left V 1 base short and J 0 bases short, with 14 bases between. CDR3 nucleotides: TGTGCCAGCAGCCAAGCTGGAACAGTCACTAGCACAGATACGCAGTATTTT. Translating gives CASSQAGTVTSTDTQYF.

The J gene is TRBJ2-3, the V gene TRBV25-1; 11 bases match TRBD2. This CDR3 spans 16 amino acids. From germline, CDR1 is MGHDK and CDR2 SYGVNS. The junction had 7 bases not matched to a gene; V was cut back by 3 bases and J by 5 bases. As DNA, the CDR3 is TGTGCCAGCAGTGACCAACTAGCGGGAGATTTAGATACGCAGTATTTT. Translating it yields CASSDQLAGDLDTQYF.

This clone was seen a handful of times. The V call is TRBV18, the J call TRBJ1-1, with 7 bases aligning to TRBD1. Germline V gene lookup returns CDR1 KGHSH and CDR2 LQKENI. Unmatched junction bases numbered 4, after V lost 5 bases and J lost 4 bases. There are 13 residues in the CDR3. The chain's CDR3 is CASSSGGTTEAFF. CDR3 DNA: TGTGCCAGCTCATCAGGGGGGACCACTGAAGCTTTCTTT.

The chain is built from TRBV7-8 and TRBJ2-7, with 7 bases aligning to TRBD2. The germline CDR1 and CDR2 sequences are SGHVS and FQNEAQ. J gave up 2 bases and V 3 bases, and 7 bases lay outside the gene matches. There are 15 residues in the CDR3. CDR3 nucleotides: TGTGCCAGCAGCTTCTCCGGGACTACCCCCTACGAGCAGTACTTC. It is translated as CASSFSGTTPYEQYF.

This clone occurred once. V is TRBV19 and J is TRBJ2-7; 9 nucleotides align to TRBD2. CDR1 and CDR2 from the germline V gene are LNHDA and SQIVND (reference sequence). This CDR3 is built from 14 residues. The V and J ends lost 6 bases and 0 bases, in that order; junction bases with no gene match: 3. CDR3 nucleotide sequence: TGTGCCAGTAGCAGACTAGCGGACTCCTACGAGCAGTACTTC. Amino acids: CASSRLADSYEQYF.

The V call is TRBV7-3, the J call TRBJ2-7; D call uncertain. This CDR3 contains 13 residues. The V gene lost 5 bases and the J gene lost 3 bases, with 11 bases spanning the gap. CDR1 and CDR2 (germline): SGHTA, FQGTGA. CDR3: CASSPRSGYEQYF. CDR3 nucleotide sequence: TGTGCCAGCAGCCCCAGGTCAGGCTACGAGCAGTACTTC. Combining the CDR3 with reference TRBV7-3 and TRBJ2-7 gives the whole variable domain GAGVSQTPSNKVTEKGKYVELRCDPISGHTALYWYRQSLGQGPEFLIYFQGTGAADDSGLPNDRFFAVRPEGSVSTLKIQRTERGDSAVYLCASSPRSGYEQYFGPGTRLTVT.

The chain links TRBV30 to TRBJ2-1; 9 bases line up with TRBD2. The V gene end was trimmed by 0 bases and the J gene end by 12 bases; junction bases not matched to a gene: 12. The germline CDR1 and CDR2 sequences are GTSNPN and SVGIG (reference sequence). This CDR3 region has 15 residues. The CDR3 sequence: CAWSVGRLAAGGQFF. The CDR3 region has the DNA TGTGCCTGGAGTGTAGGGAGACTAGCGGCAGGTGGGCAGTTCTTC.

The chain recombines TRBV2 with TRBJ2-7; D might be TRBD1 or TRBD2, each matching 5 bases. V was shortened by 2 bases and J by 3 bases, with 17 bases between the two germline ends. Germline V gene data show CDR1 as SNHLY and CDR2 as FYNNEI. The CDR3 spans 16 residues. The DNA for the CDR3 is TGTGCCAGCAGTGAACTTAAAGGGACGGGAAACTACGAGCAGTACTTC. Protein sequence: CASSELKGTGNYEQYF.

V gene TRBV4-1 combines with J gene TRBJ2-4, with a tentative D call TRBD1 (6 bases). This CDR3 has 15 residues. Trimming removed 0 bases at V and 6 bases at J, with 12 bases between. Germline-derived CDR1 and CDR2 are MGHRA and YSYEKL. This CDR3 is CASSQEGAQSNIQYF. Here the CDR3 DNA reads TGCGCCAGCAGCCAAGAGGGGGCTCAGTCAAACATTCAGTACTTC.

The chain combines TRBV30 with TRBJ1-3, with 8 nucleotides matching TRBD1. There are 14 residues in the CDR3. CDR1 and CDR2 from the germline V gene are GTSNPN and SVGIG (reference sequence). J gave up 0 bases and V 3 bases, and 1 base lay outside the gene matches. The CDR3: CAWRTGGSGNTIYF. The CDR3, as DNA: TGTGCCTGGAGAACAGGGGGCTCTGGAAACACCATATATTTT.

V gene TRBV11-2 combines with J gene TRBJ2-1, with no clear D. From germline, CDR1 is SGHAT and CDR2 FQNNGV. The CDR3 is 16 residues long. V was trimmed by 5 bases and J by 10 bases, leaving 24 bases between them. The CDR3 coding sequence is TGTGCCAGCAGCCCAATAGGGCCCGGGTTAGTTCTCGAGCAGTTCTTC. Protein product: CASSPIGPGLVLEQFF.